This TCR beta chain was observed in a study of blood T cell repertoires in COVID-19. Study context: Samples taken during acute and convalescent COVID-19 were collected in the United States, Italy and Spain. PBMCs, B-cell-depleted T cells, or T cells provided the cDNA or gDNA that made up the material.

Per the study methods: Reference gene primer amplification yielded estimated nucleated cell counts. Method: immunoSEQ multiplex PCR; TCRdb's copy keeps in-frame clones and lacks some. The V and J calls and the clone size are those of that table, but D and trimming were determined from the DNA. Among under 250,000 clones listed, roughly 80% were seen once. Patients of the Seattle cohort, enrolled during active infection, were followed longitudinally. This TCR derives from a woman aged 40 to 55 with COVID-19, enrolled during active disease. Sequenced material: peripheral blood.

The chain's CDR3 is CASSRTGTEAFF. CDR3 coding DNA: TGCGCCAGCAGCCGAACAGGGACTGAAGCTTTCTTT. This chain uses TRBV5-1 with TRBJ1-1; TRBD1 might be the D (6 bases). V was pared by 4 bases and J by 5 bases, with 9 bases between. The CDR3 extends over 12 amino acids. Per the germline V gene, CDR1 is SGHRS and CDR2 is YFSETQ.